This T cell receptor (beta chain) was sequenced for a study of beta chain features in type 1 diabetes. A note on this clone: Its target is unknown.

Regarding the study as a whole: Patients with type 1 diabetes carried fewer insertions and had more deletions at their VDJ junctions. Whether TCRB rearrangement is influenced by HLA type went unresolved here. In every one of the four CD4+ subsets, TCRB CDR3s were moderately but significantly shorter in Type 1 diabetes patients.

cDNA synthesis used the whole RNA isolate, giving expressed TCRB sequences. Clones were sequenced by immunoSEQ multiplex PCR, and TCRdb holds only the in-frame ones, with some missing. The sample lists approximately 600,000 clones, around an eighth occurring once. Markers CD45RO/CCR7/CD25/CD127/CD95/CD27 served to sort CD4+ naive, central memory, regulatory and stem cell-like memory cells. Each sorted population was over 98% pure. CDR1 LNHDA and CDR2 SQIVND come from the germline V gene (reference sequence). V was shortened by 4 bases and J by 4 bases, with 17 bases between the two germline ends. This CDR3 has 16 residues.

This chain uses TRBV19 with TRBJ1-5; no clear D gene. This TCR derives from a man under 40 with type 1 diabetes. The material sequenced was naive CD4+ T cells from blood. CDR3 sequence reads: CASSKIHDGGNQPQHF. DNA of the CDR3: TGTGCCAGTAGTAAAATCCACGACGGTGGAAATCAGCCCCAGCATTTT.